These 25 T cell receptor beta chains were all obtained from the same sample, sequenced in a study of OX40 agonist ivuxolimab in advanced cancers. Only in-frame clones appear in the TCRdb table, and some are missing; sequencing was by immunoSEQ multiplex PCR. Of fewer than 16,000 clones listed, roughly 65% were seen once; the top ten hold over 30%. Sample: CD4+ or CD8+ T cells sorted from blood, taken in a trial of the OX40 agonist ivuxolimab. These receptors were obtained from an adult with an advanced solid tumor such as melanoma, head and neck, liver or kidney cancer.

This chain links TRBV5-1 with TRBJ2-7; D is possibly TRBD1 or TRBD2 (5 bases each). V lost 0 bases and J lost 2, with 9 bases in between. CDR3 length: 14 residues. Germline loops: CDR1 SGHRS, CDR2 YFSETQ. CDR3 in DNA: TGCGCCAGCAGCTTGGGGGACGGGGCCTACGAGCAGTACTTC. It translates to CASSLGDGAYEQYF.

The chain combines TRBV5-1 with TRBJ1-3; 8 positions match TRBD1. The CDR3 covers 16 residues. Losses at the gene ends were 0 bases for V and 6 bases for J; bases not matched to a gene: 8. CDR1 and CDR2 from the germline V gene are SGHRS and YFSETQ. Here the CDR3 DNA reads TGCGCCAGCAGCTTGGCCGGGACAGGAGGAGAAAACACCATATATTTT. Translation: CASSLAGTGGENTIYF.

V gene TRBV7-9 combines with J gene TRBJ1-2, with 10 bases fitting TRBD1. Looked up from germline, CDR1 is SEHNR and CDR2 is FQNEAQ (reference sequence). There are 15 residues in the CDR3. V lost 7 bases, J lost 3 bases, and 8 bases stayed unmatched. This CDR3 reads CASNDGQGVHYGYTF. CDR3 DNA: TGTGCCAGCAATGACGGACAGGGGGTCCACTATGGCTACACCTTC.

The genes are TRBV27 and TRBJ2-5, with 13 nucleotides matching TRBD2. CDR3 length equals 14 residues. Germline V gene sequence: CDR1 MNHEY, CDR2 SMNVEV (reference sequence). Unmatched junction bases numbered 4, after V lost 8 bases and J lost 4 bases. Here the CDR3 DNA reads TGTGCCAGCCGGACTAGCGGGAGTTTAGAGACCCAGTACTTC. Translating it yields CASRTSGSLETQYF.

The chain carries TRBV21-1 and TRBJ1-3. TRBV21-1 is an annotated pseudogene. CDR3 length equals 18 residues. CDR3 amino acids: CASSKKTDYKSSGNTIYF. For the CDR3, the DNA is TGTGCCAGCAGCAAAAAGACGGACTACAAGAGCTCTGGAAACACCATATATTTT.

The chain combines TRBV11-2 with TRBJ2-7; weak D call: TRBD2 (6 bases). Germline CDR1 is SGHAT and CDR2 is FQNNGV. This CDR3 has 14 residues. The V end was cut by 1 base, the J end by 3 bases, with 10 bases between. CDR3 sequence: CASSLVAAGYEQYF. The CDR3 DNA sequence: TGTGCCAGCAGCTTAGTAGCAGCGGGCTACGAGCAGTACTTC.

The CDR3 sequence is CASSSKNLAGGSYNEQFF. The CDR3 coding sequence is TGTGCCAGCAGTTCCAAAAATCTGGCGGGAGGGTCCTACAATGAGCAGTTCTTC. V gene TRBV11-2 combines with J gene TRBJ2-1; 9 nucleotides align to TRBD2. This CDR3 is built from 18 residues. V gave up 6 bases and J gave up 1 base; unmatched junction bases: 13. Germline CDR1 reads SGHAT; CDR2 reads FQNNGV.

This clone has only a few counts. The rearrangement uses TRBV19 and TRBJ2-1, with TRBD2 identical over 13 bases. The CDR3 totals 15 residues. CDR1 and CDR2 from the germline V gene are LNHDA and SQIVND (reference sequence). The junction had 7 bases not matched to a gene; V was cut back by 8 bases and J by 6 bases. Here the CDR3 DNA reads TGTGCCAGTGATACCGGGACTAGCGGGACCAATGAGCAGTTCTTC. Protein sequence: CASDTGTSGTNEQFF.

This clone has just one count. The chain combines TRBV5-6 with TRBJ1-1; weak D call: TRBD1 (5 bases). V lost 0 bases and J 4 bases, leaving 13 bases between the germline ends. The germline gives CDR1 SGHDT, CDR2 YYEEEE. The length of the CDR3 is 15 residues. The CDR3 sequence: CASSLGAGPGTEAFF. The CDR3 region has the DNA TGTGCCAGCAGCTTGGGGGCGGGGCCGGGCACTGAAGCTTTCTTT. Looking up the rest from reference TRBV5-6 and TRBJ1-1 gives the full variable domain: DAGVTQSPTHLIKTRGQQVTLRCSPKSGHDTVSWYQQALGQGPQFIFQYYEEEERQRGNFPDRFSGHQFPNYSSELNVNALLLGDSALYLCASSLGAGPGTEAFFGQGTRLTVV.

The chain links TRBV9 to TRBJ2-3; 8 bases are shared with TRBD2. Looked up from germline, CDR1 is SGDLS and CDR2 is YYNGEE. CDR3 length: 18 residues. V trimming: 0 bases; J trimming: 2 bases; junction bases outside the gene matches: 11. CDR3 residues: CASSVAAGSGGLTDTQYF. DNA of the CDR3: TGTGCCAGCAGCGTAGCCGCGGGAAGCGGGGGACTCACAGATACGCAGTATTTT.

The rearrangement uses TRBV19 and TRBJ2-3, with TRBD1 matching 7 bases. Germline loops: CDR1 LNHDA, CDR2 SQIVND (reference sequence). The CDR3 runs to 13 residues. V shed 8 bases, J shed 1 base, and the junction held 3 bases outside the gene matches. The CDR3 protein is CASFDRGTDTQYF. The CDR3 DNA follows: TGTGCCAGTTTTGACAGGGGCACAGATACGCAGTATTTT.

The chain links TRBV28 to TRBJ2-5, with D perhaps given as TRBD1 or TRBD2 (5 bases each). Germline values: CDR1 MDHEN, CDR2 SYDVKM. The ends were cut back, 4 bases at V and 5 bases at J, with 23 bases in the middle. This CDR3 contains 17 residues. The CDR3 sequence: CASSSPSWGTEGETQYF. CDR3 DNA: TGTGCCAGCAGTTCCCCCTCTTGGGGGACCGAGGGGGAGACCCAGTACTTC.

In DNA form, the CDR3 reads TGTGCCAGCAGCAAAGGACCCTCCTACAATGAGCAGTTCTTC. Amino acids: CASSKGPSYNEQFF. This chain joins TRBV5-8 and TRBJ2-1, with D unresolved. The CDR3 sequence is 14 residues long. Germline CDR1 SGHTS, CDR2 YDEGEE. Trimming shortened V by 4 bases and J by 0 bases, and 8 bases separated the two germline ends. The full variable domain, its missing parts supplied by reference TRBV5-8 and TRBJ2-1, is EAGVTQSPTHLIKTRGQQATLRCSPISGHTSVYWYQQALGLGLQFLLWYDEGEERNRGNFPPRFSGRQFPNYSSELNVNALELEDSALYLCASSKGPSYNEQFFGPGTRLTVL.

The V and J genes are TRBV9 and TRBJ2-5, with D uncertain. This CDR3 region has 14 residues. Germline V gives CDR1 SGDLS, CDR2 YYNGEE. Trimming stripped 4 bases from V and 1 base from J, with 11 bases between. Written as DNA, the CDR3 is TGTGCCAGCAGCCCTCGACTGGTCCAAGAGACCCAGTACTTC. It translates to CASSPRLVQETQYF. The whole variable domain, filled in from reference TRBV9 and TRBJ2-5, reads DSGVTQTPKHLITATGQRVTLRCSPRSGDLSVYWYQQSLDQGLQFLIQYYNGEERAKGNILERFSAQQFPDLHSELNLSSLELGDSALYFCASSPRLVQETQYFGPGTRLLVL.

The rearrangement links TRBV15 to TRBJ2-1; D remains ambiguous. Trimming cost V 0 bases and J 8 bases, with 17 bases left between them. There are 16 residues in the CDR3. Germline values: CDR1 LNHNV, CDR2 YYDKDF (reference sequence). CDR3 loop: CATSRDRTPTFHEQFF. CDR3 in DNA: TGTGCCACCAGCAGAGATCGCACTCCCACCTTCCATGAGCAGTTCTTC.

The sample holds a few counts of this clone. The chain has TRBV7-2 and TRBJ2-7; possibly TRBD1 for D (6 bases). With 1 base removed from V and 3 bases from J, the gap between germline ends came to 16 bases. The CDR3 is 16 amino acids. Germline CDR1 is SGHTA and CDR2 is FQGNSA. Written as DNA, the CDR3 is TGTGCCAGCAGCTTAGAAGGGGGTAGCGAGGTCTACGAGCAGTACTTC. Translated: CASSLEGGSEVYEQYF.

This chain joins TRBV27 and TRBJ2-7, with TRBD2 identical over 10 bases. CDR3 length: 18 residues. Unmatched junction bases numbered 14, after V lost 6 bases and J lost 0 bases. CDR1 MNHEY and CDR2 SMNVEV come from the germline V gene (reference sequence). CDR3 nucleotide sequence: TGTGCCAGCAGGGGCCCGGAGACTAGCGGGCCTAGCTCCTACGAGCAGTACTTC. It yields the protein CASRGPETSGPSSYEQYF.

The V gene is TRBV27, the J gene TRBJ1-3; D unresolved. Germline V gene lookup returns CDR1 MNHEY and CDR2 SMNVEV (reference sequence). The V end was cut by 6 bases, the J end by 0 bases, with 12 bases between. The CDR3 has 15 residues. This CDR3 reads CASSSKSRSGNTIYF. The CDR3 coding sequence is TGTGCCAGCAGCAGTAAGAGCCGCTCTGGAAACACCATATATTTT.

CDR3 sequence: CAISGESNYGYTF. CDR3 coding DNA: TGTGCCATCAGTGGGGAATCTAACTATGGCTACACCTTC. The chain employs TRBV10-3 and TRBJ1-2; unclear D gene. Germline CDR1 is ENHRY and CDR2 is SYGVKD. This CDR3 region has 13 residues. V was shortened by 4 bases and J by 0 bases, with 6 bases between the two germline ends.

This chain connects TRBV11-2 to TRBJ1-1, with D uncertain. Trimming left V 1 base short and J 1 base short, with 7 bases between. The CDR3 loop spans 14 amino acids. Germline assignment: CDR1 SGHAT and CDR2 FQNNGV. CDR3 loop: CASSLVAGNTEAFF. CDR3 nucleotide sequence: TGTGCCAGCAGCTTAGTCGCTGGGAACACTGAAGCTTTCTTT.

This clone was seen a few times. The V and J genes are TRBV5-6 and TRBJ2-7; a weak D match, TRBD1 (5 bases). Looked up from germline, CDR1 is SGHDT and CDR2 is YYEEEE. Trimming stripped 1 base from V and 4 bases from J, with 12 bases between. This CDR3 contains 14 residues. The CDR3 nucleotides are TGTGCCAGCAGCTTGACAGGCCAATATTACGAGCAGTACTTC. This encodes CASSLTGQYYEQYF.

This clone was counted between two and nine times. CDR3: CSVVLAEDFYNEQFF. The CDR3, as DNA: TGCAGCGTTGTCCTAGCGGAAGATTTCTACAATGAGCAGTTCTTC. The chain combines TRBV29-1 with TRBJ2-1; 7 nucleotides match TRBD2. CDR1 and CDR2 (germline): SQVTM, ANQGSEA. V trimming: 4 bases; J trimming: 3 bases; junction bases outside the gene matches: 9. This CDR3 comprises 15 residues.

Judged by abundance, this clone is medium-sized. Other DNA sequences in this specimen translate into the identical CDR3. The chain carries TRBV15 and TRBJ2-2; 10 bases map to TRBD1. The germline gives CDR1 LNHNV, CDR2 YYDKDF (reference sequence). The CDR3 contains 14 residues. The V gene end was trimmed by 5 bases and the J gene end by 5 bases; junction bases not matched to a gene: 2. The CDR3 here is CATSRDRGTGELFF. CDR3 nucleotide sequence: TGTGCCACCAGCCGGGACAGGGGTACCGGGGAGCTGTTTTTT.

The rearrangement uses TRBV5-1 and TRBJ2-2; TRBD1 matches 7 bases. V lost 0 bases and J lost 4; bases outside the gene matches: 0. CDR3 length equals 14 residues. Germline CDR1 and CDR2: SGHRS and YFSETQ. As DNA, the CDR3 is TGCGCCAGCAGCTTGGGACAGGGCACCGGGGAGCTGTTTTTT. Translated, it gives CASSLGQGTGELFF.

The CDR3 DNA follows: TGTGCCAGCAGCTTAGTCGGGACTAGCAGAAATCCGACAGGGACCCAGTACTTC. Its translation is CASSLVGTSRNPTGTQYF. This chain joins TRBV7-2 and TRBJ2-5; 9 positions agree with TRBD2. Trimming at V came to 1 base and at J to 7 bases, leaving 16 bases not matched to a gene. The CDR3 has 18 amino acids. Germline CDR1 reads SGHTA; CDR2 reads FQGNSA.